This TCR beta chain was captured by sequencing in a study of blood T cells in healthy people across ages. In terms of origin and age, donors were healthy Caucasian individuals from Russia aged about 6 to 95. Isolation per sample recovered at least 6 million PBMCs. Together with a sample-barcoded 5' primer, a J-beta primer mix was included in a second PCR lasting roughly 6 to 12 cycles. TCRdb used MiXCR to reprocess the 5' RACE reads, holding one entry per CDR3 protein. The sample lists 1.2 million to 1.5 million distinct CDR3 sequences; approximately 38% were seen once. Overall study findings and caveats: Not knowing donor CMV status may have confounded expanded clonotype changes.

This CDR3 spans 13 amino acids. Germline V gene sequence: CDR1 SGHRS, CDR2 YFSETQ. In this sample, this clonotype turned up a few times. Its antigen is as yet unknown. The chain couples TRBV5-1 to TRBJ2-4, with TRBD2 matching over 7 bases. The DNA end is a closer match to TRBJ2-7, so the J assignment may be wrong. The sequencing input was blood. The receptor was derived from a woman aged 18-30 years in good health. The CDR3 loop is CASSGGGPHEQYF. As DNA, the CDR3 is TGCGCCAGCAGCGGGGGAGGGCCCCACGAGCAGTACTTC.